A single sample is the source of the 15 T cell receptor beta chains below, sequenced in a study of T cell repertoires in cytomegalovirus infection. TCRdb called the reads again in MiXCR, with one record for every CDR3 protein. The repertoire holds hundreds of thousands of distinct CDR3 sequences, with 33% as singletons. Their specific antigens are unknown. This material consisted of cultured PBMCs, taken from culture after CMV antigen stimulation. These receptors were obtained from a human donor in good health (CMV status not recorded). Some clones in this sample may be carry-over from other donors' samples.

V is TRBV28 and J is TRBJ2-1; 12 nucleotides line up with TRBD2. Germline V gene data show CDR1 as MDHEN and CDR2 as SYDVKM. The trim removed 4 bases at V and 7 bases at J, leaving 8 bases unmatched. CDR3 length: 16 amino acids. CDR3 bases: TGTGCCAGCAGTTCCCCACGGACTAGCGGGATGAATGAGCAGTTCTTC. Protein sequence: CASSSPRTSGMNEQFF.

This clonotype was picked up a small number of times. J is TRBJ2-4 and V is TRBV12-3 or TRBV12-4; perhaps D is TRBD1 or TRBD2 (7 bases each). This CDR3 comprises 15 residues. V was cut by 7 bases and J by 5 bases, with 18 bases left in between. The DNA for the CDR3 is TGTGCCAGCACCTCAGGGGGGGGGATCCAAAACATTCAGTACTTC. Translated: CASTSGGGIQNIQYF.

The rearrangement links TRBV5-4 to TRBJ2-7, with TRBD2 matching over 16 bases. The CDR3 length is 17 residues. Germline CDR1 and CDR2: SGHNT and YYREEE (reference sequence). V trimming: 4 bases; J trimming: 4 bases; junction bases outside the gene matches: 8. The CDR3 bases are TGTGCCAGCAGCGGCCCGGGACTAGCGGGAGGGCCATACGAGCAGTACGTC. Protein: CASSGPGLAGGPYEQYV.

The chain carries TRBV20-1 and TRBJ2-7; possible D gene TRBD2, 6 bases. Trimming pared 0 bases from V and 2 bases from J, leaving 14 bases between. Germline assignment: CDR1 DFQATT and CDR2 SNEGSKA (reference sequence). The CDR3 sequence is 15 residues long. For the CDR3, the DNA is TGCAGTGCTAGAGATCATTTGCGGGGAACCTACGAGCAGTACTTC. Amino acid sequence: CSARDHLRGTYEQYF.

Notes on this clonotype: The junction shows a germline mismatch at one end, possibly a read error. The chain's CDR3 is CSVRRGFQETQYF. The CDR3 DNA follows: TGCAGTGTTAGACGGGGATTCCAAGAGACCCAGTACTTC. V usage is TRBV20-1 and J usage is TRBJ2-5, with D possibly TRBD2 on 5 matching bases. Germline V gene sequence: CDR1 DFQATT, CDR2 SNEGSKA (reference sequence). This CDR3 region has 13 residues.

V is TRBV5-4 and J is TRBJ2-5; D not resolved. Between the trimmed V and J ends, which lost 0 bases and 5 bases, there was a span of 8 bases. CDR1 is SGHNT and CDR2 is YYREEE in the germline V gene (reference sequence). This CDR3 has 13 residues. Written as DNA, the CDR3 is TGTGCCAGCAGCTTGGAAGCCGTGGAGACCCAGTACTTC. Protein sequence: CASSLEAVETQYF.

This clonotype was seen repeatedly, ten times or more. This chain connects TRBV15 to TRBJ2-3; D not certain. Trimming cost V 3 bases and J 1 base, with 5 bases left between them. This CDR3 is built from 13 residues. CDR1 and CDR2 (germline): LNHNV, YYDKDF (reference sequence). The CDR3 region has the DNA TGTGCCACCAGCAGGCAGGGCACAGATACGCAGTATTTT. Residues: CATSRQGTDTQYF.

The chain is built from TRBV29-1 and TRBJ2-3, with D unclear. Germline loops: CDR1 SQVTM, CDR2 ANQGSEA. The CDR3 runs to 13 residues. V lost 6 bases and J lost 3, with 13 bases in between. CDR3 region: CSVPEFGTDTQYF. The CDR3 region has the DNA TGCAGCGTCCCGGAATTTGGTACAGATACGCAGTATTTT.

This chain links TRBV7-2 with TRBJ2-7; 7 bases match TRBD1. CDR1 is SGHTA and CDR2 is FQGNSA in the germline V gene. J lost 5 bases, V lost 4 bases, and 8 bases had no gene match. This CDR3 contains 14 residues. The DNA for the CDR3 is TGTGCCAGCAGCTACAGGGGTGAGCGCGACGAGCAGTACTTC. This translates into CASSYRGERDEQYF.

The rearrangement joins TRBV10-3 to TRBJ1-2; TRBD1 aligns across 7 bases. Losses at the gene ends were 0 bases for V and 5 bases for J; bases not matched to a gene: 3. This CDR3 is 14 amino acids long. CDR1 and CDR2 (germline): ENHRY, SYGVKD. CDR3 in DNA: TGTGCCATCAGTGAGTCTACAGGGGAATATGGCTACACCTTC. As protein: CAISESTGEYGYTF.

The chain recombines TRBV7-2 with TRBJ2-5, with 10 bases that match TRBD2. Per the germline V gene, CDR1 is SGHTA and CDR2 is FQGNSA. Trimming cost V 5 bases and J 4 bases; bases outside gene matches: 7. This CDR3 comprises 15 residues. CDR3 bases: TGTGCCAGCAGCCTCCAGGGACTAGCGCCAGAGACCCAGTACTTC. Translation: CASSLQGLAPETQYF.

This clonotype appeared many times. This chain connects TRBV9 to TRBJ2-1; 8 nucleotides agree with TRBD2. Germline values: CDR1 SGDLS, CDR2 YYNGEE. The CDR3 runs to 17 residues. The trim removed 4 bases at V and 4 bases at J, leaving 13 bases unmatched. The CDR3 loop reads CASSLRGGGAGYNEQFF. For the CDR3, the DNA is TGTGCCAGCAGCCTTCGGGGGGGTGGGGCCGGATACAATGAGCAGTTCTTC.

V usage is TRBV6-5 and J usage is TRBJ1-2; D call uncertain. V lost 0 bases, J lost 6 bases, and 14 bases lay in between. This CDR3 has 15 amino acids. From germline, CDR1 is MNHEY and CDR2 SVGAGI. The CDR3 DNA reads as TGTGCCAGCAGTTACTCGTGGGGAGCCATTAATGGCTACACCTTC. It translates to CASSYSWGAINGYTF.

The chain is built from TRBV6-8 and TRBJ2-7, with 8 positions matching TRBD2. CDR3 length equals 14 residues. Germline V gene lookup returns CDR1 MNHGY and CDR2 SAAAGT. The junction had 4 bases not matched to a gene; V was cut back by 2 bases and J by 4 bases. In nucleotides, the CDR3 is TGTGCCAGCAGTTACGCGGGGGGCTGGTACGAGCAGTACTTC. Amino acid sequence: CASSYAGGWYEQYF.

This clonotype appeared a few times. The chain couples TRBV11-2 to TRBJ2-3; D gene unclear. This CDR3 spans 13 amino acids. In germline, CDR1 is SGHAT, CDR2 FQNNGV. The germline V and J ends were trimmed by 1 base and 10 bases, with 12 bases remaining between them. The CDR3 DNA reads TGTGCCAGCAGCTTAGCCGCGTCTTGGGCGCAGTATTTT. This sequence encodes CASSLAASWAQYF.